This T cell receptor beta chain was recorded in a study of vaccination effects on CD4 cells after COVID-19. Method: immunoSEQ multiplex PCR; TCRdb's copy keeps in-frame clones and lacks some. This table has fewer than 30,000 clones, around 67% appearing once. For this clone: Its antigen is not known.

The CDR3 is 16 amino acids. Antigen-specific CD4+ T cells expanded by the ViraFEST assay with viral peptide pools were then sequenced. Following culture for approximately 11 days, CD4+ T cells were isolated. Two doses of BNT162b2 or mRNA-1273 vaccine were administered to participants. The sequenced sample was CD4+ T cells from PBMCs cultured with SARS-CoV-2 spike peptides, obtained after COVID-19 vaccination. V and J are TRBV7-5 and TRBJ1-1; TRBD1, the table's D call, lacks a check against the DNA. TRBV7-5 is termed a pseudogene. The source is a human donor who received a COVID-19 vaccine. In nucleotides, the CDR3 is TGTGCCAGAAGCTTATTTCCGGGACAAAAAAACACTGAAGCTTTCTTT. Its translation: CARSLFPGQKNTEAFF.